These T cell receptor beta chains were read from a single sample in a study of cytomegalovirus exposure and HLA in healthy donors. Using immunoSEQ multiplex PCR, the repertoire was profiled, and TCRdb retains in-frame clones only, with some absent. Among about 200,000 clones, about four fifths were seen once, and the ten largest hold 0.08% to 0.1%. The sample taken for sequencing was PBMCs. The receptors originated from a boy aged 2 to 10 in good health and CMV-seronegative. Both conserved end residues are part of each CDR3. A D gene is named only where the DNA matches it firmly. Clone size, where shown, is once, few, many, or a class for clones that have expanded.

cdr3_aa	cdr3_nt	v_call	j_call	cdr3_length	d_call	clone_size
CAIGTGPNQPQHF	TGTGCCATCGGGACAGGACCTAATCAGCCCCAGCATTTT	TRBV10-3	TRBJ1-5	13	TRBD1	.
CASSQGAHYEQYF	TGCGCCAGCAGCCAGGGGGCCCACTACGAGCAGTACTTC	TRBV4-3	TRBJ2-7	13	.	.
CASSSTGAGGPTDTQYF	TGCGCCAGCAGCTCTACGGGGGCGGGGGGGCCGACAGATACGCAGTATTTT	TRBV10-1	TRBJ2-3	17	TRBD2	.
CASSIIGERRGYTF	TGTGCCAGCAGTATCATCGGGGAAAGGCGGGGCTACACCTTC	TRBV6-1	TRBJ1-2	14	.	once
CASSPGGGALGQFF	TGTGCCAGCAGCCCCGGAGGGGGGGCCTTGGGGCAGTTCTTC	TRBV7-9	TRBJ2-1	14	.	.
CASSSTGGGEQFF	TGTGCCAGCAGTTCTACAGGGGGCGGTGAGCAGTTCTTC	TRBV6-4	TRBJ2-1	13	TRBD1	few
CASSLPNSYEQYF	TGTGCCAGCAGCTTACCTAACTCCTACGAGCAGTACTTC	TRBV7-6	TRBJ2-7	13	.	.
CASSPQNRGGAETQYF	TGTGCCAGCAGCCCTCAAAACAGGGGAGGTGCGGAGACCCAGTACTTC	TRBV5-8	TRBJ2-5	16	.	.
CASSPPGQGNGYTF	TGTGCCAGCTCACCCCCGGGACAGGGGAATGGCTACACCTTC	TRBV18	TRBJ1-2	14	TRBD1	.
CASNTLGGNTEAFF	TGTGCCAGCAACACCTTGGGGGGAAACACTGAAGCTTTCTTT	TRBV5-6	TRBJ1-1	14	.	.
CASSSPGQGAVDTGELFF	TGTGCCAGCAGCAGTCCGGGACAGGGGGCGGTCGACACCGGGGAGCTGTTTTTT	TRBV7-6	TRBJ2-2	18	TRBD1	.
CASSYGGLSSGNTIYF	TGTGCCAGCAGTTACGGGGGCTTGTCCTCTGGAAACACCATATATTTT	TRBV6-5	TRBJ1-3	16	.	.
CASSAGPPLLYEQYF	TGTGCCAGCAGCGCGGGGCCTCCCCTCCTCTACGAGCAGTACTTC	TRBV7-2	TRBJ2-7	15	.	.
CASSQEPGLAGAKPYEQYF	TGCGCCAGCAGCCAAGAACCGGGACTAGCGGGGGCCAAGCCCTACGAGCAGTACTTC	TRBV4-1	TRBJ2-7	19	TRBD2	.
CASNPTSQETQYF	TGTGCCAGCAACCCGACTAGCCAAGAGACCCAGTACTTC	TRBV7-9	TRBJ2-5	13	.	.
CASSPNQGYNEQFF	TGTGCCAGCTCACCAAACCAGGGGTACAATGAGCAGTTCTTC	TRBV18	TRBJ2-1	14	.	once
CASSSRRGEETQYF	TGTGCCAGCAGCTCTCGGCGGGGGGAAGAGACCCAGTACTTC	TRBV11-3	TRBJ2-5	14	TRBD2	.
CASSYGLNSPLHF	TGTGCCAGCAGTTATGGCCTTAATTCACCCCTCCACTTT	TRBV2	TRBJ1-6	13	.	.
CASSLGLAGQETQYF	TGTGCCAGCAGCTTAGGGCTAGCGGGGCAAGAGACCCAGTACTTC	TRBV7-9	TRBJ2-5	15	TRBD2	.
CASSSDSNRVGELFF	TGTGCCAGCAGCTCGGACAGCAATCGGGTGGGGGAGCTGTTTTTT	TRBV5-4	TRBJ2-2	15	.	.
CASGRQVGLADTQYF	TGTGCCAGCGGCAGGCAGGTGGGCTTGGCAGATACGCAGTATTTT	TRBV7-2	TRBJ2-3	15	.	.
CASSGGRTVHNYGYTF	TGCGCCAGCAGTGGTGGGAGGACTGTCCATAACTATGGCTACACCTTC	TRBV6-1	TRBJ1-2	16	.	.
CASSTYRGPGANVLTF	TGTGCCAGCAGCACCTACAGGGGGCCAGGGGCCAACGTCCTGACTTTC	TRBV11-2	TRBJ2-6	16	TRBD1	.
CASSFQGAGKETQYF	TGCGCCAGCAGCTTTCAGGGGGCAGGAAAGGAGACCCAGTACTTC	TRBV5-1	TRBJ2-5	15	TRBD1	.
CSVVSSGNTDTQHF	TGCAGCGTTGTCTCTAGCGGGAACACAGATACGCAGCATTTT	TRBV29-1	TRBJ1-5	14	.	.
CASSRQGGYEQYF	TGTGCCAGCTCACGACAGGGGGGTTACGAGCAGTACTTC	TRBV18	TRBJ2-7	13	TRBD1	.
CASSVTQATEAFF	TGTGCCAGCAGCGTTACACAGGCCACTGAAGCTTTCTTT	TRBV7-9	TRBJ1-1	13	.	.
CASSFGQPYEQYF	TGTGCCAGCAGCTTTGGGCAGCCCTACGAGCAGTACTTC	TRBV5-6	TRBJ2-7	13	.	.
CASSLGTWGGDTQYF	TGCGCCAGCAGCTTGGGGACCTGGGGGGGAGATACGCAGTATTTT	TRBV5-1	TRBJ2-3	15	TRBD2	.
CASSQDLRGRGAKGYTF	TGCGCCAGCAGCCAAGATCTCAGGGGCAGGGGCGCGAAGGGCTACACCTTC	TRBV4-3	TRBJ1-2	17	.	.
CASSYLAGPNYEQYF	TGTGCCAGCAGCTATCTAGCGGGGCCCAACTACGAGCAGTACTTC	TRBV11-2	TRBJ2-7	15	TRBD2	.
CASSPYLNTEAFF	TGTGCCAGCAGCCCTTATTTGAACACTGAAGCTTTCTTT	TRBV6-1	TRBJ1-1	13	.	few
CASSPDREGGYTF	TGTGCCAGCTCACCGGACAGGGAAGGGGGCTACACCTTC	TRBV18	TRBJ1-2	13	TRBD1	few
CASSQDRGAYEQYF	TGTGCCAGCAGTCAAGACAGGGGGGCCTACGAGCAGTACTTC	TRBV6-5	TRBJ2-7	14	TRBD1	.
CASSSEGGNTEAFF	TGTGCCAGTTCCAGTGAGGGAGGGAACACTGAAGCTTTCTTT	TRBV2	TRBJ1-1	14	.	.
CASSVNPGNNYGYTF	TGTGCCAGCAGCGTAAATCCAGGGAATAACTATGGCTACACCTTC	TRBV9	TRBJ1-2	15	.	.
CASSESTDRTYGYTF	TGCGCCAGCAGTGAGTCGACGGACAGGACCTATGGCTACACCTTC	TRBV10-1	TRBJ1-2	15	TRBD1	.
CASSRGNYGYTF	TGTGCCAGCAGTCGGGGGAACTATGGCTACACCTTC	TRBV27	TRBJ1-2	12	.	.
CASSLVVNYGYTF	TGTGCCAGCAGCTTAGTCGTAAACTATGGCTACACCTTC	TRBV7-2	TRBJ1-2	13	.	.